The text below deals with one T cell receptor (beta chain). The antigen is unknown. The sample comes from a study of tumor-infiltrating lymphocytes in localized non-small cell lung cancer. Background on the study: The cohort mixed smokers and never-smokers, several histologies, and some post-neoadjuvant-chemotherapy samples. Broader study findings: Different pieces of the same tissue went to different assays, confounding technical variation with intratumor heterogeneity. TCRbeta sequencing showed higher T cell infiltration in tumors than uninvolved lung. IM1 and IM2 tumors showed no difference in T-cell fraction.

The CDR3 length is 17 residues. Between the trimmed V and J ends, which lost 1 base and 2 bases, there was a span of 16 bases. The germline V gene has CDR1 SGHAT and CDR2 FQNNGV. Measured with immunoSEQ multiplex PCR; TCRdb has only the in-frame clones, and not every one. Altogether about 10,000 clones are present, 70% to 75% being singletons, with the ten largest covering less than 25%. This chain uses TRBV11-2 with TRBJ2-3, with D possibly being TRBD1 or TRBD2 (6 bases each). Sequencing was done on a sample of lung tumor tissue. This receptor was taken from a human donor with non-small cell lung cancer. As DNA, the CDR3 is TGTGCCAGCAGCTTAGTTGCCCCGGGGGCGGTCACAGATACGCAGTATTTT. Protein: CASSLVAPGAVTDTQYF.